This TCR beta chain appears in the sequencing data of a study of blood T cell repertoires in COVID-19 (TCRdb year 2020). Looking at the study overall: Recovered participants in ImmuneRACE Cohort 3 were defined as having two consecutive negative NP/OP PCR tests, clearance from a healthcare professional, or resolution of symptoms. Samples covering the acute and convalescent phases of COVID-19 were provided by collaborators in the United States, Italy and Spain. The prospective study material was composed of cDNA or gDNA derived from T cells, B-cell-depleted T cells, or PBMCs. The dataset comprised deeply sampled blood TCRbeta repertoires from subjects exposed to, actively infected with, or recovered from COVID-19. The repertoires were released in a freely available public database meant as a resource for research on the immune response to SARS-CoV-2. Samples came from the ongoing ImmuneRACE study (first 160 participants) plus 1,254 subjects from 6 global collaborators. Nearly every sample came with metadata listing a de-identified subject ID, COVID-19 status, age in years and sex. Where available, HLA class I and class II types were obtained from metadata supplied by the sample provider rather than from assay-based typing. The study at large found these results: Clinical and demographic metadata were provided uncurated, with the amount varying by source and participant.

Participants in the prospective study were aged 18 to 89 years, lived in approximately 26 United States geographic areas, and enrolled through a virtual design. In the prospective study, participants were assigned to cohorts based on the clinical history participants reported in a screening survey and a study questionnaire. In the prospective study, mobile phlebotomists collected whole blood, serum and a nasopharyngeal or oropharyngeal swab from each participant. Prospective study participants could optionally give additional blood draws and questionnaires over a roughly two-month period. Prospective study blood samples were shipped either frozen or at room temperature before DNA extraction. CDR1 and CDR2, per the germline V gene, are SGHAT and FQNNGV. Including the terminal cysteine and phenylalanine, the CDR3 comprises 15 residues. This entry keeps only the CDR3 DNA: 45 bases, framed from base 1. V gives up 3 bases and J gives up 2 bases, and the segment between their germline ends measures 10 bases.

TCRbeta CDR3 regions were amplified from genomic DNA using the immunoSEQ Assay, a bias-controlled multiplex PCR. The paper's processing steps were these. The number of nucleated cells in each sample was estimated by amplification of reference gene primers within the assay. To quantify the absolute abundance of each unique TCRbeta CDR3 rearrangement, sequence reads were collapsed and filtered. For each sample, productive Simpson clonality was calculated as the square root of Simpson's diversity index across productive rearrangements. Drawn from immuneACCESS, this table holds only the in-frame rearrangements with V and J called that TCRdb kept. Clones are partly lost; checked studies trace under half to an unresolved V gene and leave the rest unexplained. From that table come the V and J calls and clone size; the DNA was used to work out D and trimming. The sample table lists a few hundred thousand clones, over 75% of them with a count of one. 1.5% to 2% of the sample rests with the top ten.

Regarding this clone: Its target antigen remains unknown. No clone much larger than this one lies a single base away; base qualities are absent.

The chain is encoded by TRBV11-2 joined to TRBJ2-2; the D gene cannot be named for sure. Sequencing input: PBMCs or T cells enriched from blood (not recorded which). The sequence was collected from a man between 35 and 55 years old in a cohort exposed to, infected with or recovered from COVID-19 (not recorded which). The sequenced DNA: TGTGCCAGCAGCTTTTGGAGCAGAAACACCGGGGAGCTGTTTTTT. Protein translation: CASSFWSRNTGELFF.